This T cell receptor (beta chain) appears in the sequencing data of a study of follicular helper T cells after annual influenza vaccination. Time point: 2015-2016 season, 7 days after influenza vaccination. Before and after seasonal inactivated influenza vaccination, adults gave blood for sorting CD4 subsets for sequencing. Survey level resolution was used for TCRB sequencing. TCRdb keeps only in-frame clones here, not all; method: immunoSEQ multiplex PCR. The sample yields approximately 1,300 clones, roughly 75% seen once. The study's findings and limits: ICOS+CD38+ cTfh clonality tracked population frequency, and its change tracked circulating plasmablast change.

This clone was observed a few times. Its cognate antigen is unknown. V dropped 4 bases and J dropped 3; count of bases not matched to a gene: 5. Germline CDR1 and CDR2: PRHDT and FYEKMQ (reference sequence). The CDR3 is 14 amino acids. Sequenced here: CXCR5+ CD38+ circulating T follicular helper cells from blood, sampled 7 days after influenza vaccination. The subset: circulating Tfh, non-naive CD4+CXCR5+PD-1+ (ICOS+CD38+ or ICOS-CD38-). The rearrangement uses TRBV13 and TRBJ1-1; 7 bases line up with TRBD1. This TCR came from an adult who received the influenza vaccine. The CDR3 is CASSSDRVYTEAFF. The CDR3 DNA follows: TGTGCCAGCAGCTCTGACAGGGTTTACACTGAAGCTTTCTTT. Looking up the rest from reference TRBV13 and TRBJ1-1 gives the full variable domain: AAGVIQSPRHLIKEKRETATLKCYPIPRHDTVYWYQQGPGQDPQFLISFYEKMQSDKGSIPDRFSAQQFSDYHSELNMSSLELGDSALYFCASSSDRVYTEAFFGQGTRLTVV.